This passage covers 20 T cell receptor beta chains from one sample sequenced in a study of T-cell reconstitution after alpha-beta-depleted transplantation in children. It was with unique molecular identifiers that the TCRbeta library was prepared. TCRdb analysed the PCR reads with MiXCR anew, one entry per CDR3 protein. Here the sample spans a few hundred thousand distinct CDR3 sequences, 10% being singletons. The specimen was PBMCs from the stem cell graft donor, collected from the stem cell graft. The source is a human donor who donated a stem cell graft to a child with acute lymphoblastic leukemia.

This CDR3 reads CASSLRKTRVGSFF. The CDR3 DNA reads as TGTGCCAGCAGTTTAAGGAAGACGAGGGTGGGATCTTTCTTT. The V and J genes are TRBV12-3 or TRBV12-4 and TRBJ1-1; no clear D. The V end was cut by 2 bases, the J end by 12 bases, with 19 bases between. This CDR3 comprises 14 residues.

DNA for the CDR3: TGTGCCAGCAGCGTTACAGGGGGCGCGAGTAATCAGCCCCAGCATTTT. Its protein is CASSVTGGASNQPQHF. The V and J genes are TRBV7-8 and TRBJ1-5; 9 positions agree with TRBD1. The germline V gene has CDR1 SGHVS and CDR2 FQNEAQ. Trimming took 5 bases from V and 4 from J; bases not matched to a gene: 9. The CDR3 has 16 amino acids.

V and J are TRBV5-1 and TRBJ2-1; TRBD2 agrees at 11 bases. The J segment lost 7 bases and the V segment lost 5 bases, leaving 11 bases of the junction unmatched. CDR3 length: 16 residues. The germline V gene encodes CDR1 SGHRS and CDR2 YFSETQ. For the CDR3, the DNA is TGCGCCAGCAGGCCGTTACTAGCGGGAGTTGGTAATGAGCAGTTCTTC. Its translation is CASRPLLAGVGNEQFF.

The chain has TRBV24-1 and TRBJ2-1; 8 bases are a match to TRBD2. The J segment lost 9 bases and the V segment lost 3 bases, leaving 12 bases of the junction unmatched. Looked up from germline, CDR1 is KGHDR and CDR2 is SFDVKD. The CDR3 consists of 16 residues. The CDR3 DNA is TGTGCCACCAGTGATATCCAGCCGGCGGGAGGCTCTGAGCAGTTCTTC. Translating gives CATSDIQPAGGSEQFF.

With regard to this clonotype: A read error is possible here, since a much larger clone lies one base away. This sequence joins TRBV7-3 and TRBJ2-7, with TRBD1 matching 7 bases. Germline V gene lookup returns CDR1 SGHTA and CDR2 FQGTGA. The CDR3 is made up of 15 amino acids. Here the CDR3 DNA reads TGTGCCAGCAGCTTCGACAGGGTTCCCCCCTACGCGCAGTACTTC. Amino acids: CASSFDRVPPYAQYF.

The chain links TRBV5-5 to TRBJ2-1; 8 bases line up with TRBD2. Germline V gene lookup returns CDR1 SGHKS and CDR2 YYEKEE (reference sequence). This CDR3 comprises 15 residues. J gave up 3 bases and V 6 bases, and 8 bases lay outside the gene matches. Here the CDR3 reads CASTLEREYYNEQFF. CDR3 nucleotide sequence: TGTGCCAGCACCCTGGAGCGGGAGTACTACAATGAGCAGTTCTTC.

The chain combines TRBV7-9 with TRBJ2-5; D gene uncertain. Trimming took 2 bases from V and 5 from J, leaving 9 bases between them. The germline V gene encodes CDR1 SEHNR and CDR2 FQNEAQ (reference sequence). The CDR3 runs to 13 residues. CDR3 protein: CASSLSGWETQYF. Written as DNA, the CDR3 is TGTGCCAGCAGCTTATCTGGGTGGGAGACCCAGTACTTC.

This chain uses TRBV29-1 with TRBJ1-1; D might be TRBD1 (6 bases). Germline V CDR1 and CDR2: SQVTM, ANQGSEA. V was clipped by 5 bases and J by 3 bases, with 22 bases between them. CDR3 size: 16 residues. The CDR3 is CSVIPPGAGKDTEAFF. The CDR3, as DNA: TGCAGCGTTATCCCCCCGGGGGCAGGGAAGGACACTGAAGCTTTCTTT.

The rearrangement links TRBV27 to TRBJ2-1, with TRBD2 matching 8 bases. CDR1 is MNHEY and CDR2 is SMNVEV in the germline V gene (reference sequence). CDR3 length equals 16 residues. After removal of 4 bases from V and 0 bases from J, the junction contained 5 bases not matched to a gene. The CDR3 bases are TGTGCCAGCAGTTCCATAGCGGGGAGCTCCTACAATGAGCAGTTCTTC. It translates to CASSSIAGSSYNEQFF.

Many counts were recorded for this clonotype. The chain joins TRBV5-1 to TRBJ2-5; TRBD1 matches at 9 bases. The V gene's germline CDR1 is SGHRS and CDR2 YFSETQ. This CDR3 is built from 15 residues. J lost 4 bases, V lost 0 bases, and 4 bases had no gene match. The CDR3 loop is CASSLEDRGGETQYF. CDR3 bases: TGCGCCAGCAGCTTGGAGGACAGGGGAGGAGAGACCCAGTACTTC.

In nucleotides, the CDR3 is TGCGCCAGCAGCCAAGCACATCTTTCGGCAGGGATCTACGAGCAGTACTTC. Protein: CASSQAHLSAGIYEQYF. This chain uses TRBV4-3 with TRBJ2-7, with D maybe TRBD1 (5 bases). The CDR3 is 17 residues long. Germline loops: CDR1 LGHNA, CDR2 YSLEER. The V and J ends lost 1 base and 3 bases respectively, with 19 bases between them.

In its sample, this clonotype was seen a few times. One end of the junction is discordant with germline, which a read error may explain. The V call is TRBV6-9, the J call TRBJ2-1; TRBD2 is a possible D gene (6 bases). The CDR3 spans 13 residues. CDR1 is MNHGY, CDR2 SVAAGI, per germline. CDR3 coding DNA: TGTGCCAGCAGTTATTTCCGGGACTGGGCGACCCTCTTC. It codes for CASSYFRDWATLF.

CDR3 residues: CASSLGKAGGRREQYF. The CDR3 bases are TGTGCCAGCAGCTTAGGAAAAGCGGGAGGTCGGCGCGAGCAGTACTTC. The J gene is TRBJ2-7, the V gene TRBV7-9, with TRBD2 identical over 9 bases. Germline V CDR1 and CDR2: SEHNR, FQNEAQ (reference sequence). V was pared by 1 base and J by 6 bases, with 10 bases of the junction left unmatched. The CDR3 extends over 16 amino acids.

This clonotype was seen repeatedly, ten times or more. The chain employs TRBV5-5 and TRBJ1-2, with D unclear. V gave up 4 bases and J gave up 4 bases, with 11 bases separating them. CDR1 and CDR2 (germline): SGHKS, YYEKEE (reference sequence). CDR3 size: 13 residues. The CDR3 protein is CASSGGEPYGYTF. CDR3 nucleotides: TGTGCCAGCAGCGGCGGCGAACCCTATGGCTACACCTTC. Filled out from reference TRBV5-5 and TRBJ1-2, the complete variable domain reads DAGVTQSPTHLIKTRGQQVTLRCSPISGHKSVSWYQQVLGQGPQFIFQYYEKEERGRGNFPDRFSARQFPNYSSELNVNALLLGDSALYLCASSGGEPYGYTFGSGTRLTVV.

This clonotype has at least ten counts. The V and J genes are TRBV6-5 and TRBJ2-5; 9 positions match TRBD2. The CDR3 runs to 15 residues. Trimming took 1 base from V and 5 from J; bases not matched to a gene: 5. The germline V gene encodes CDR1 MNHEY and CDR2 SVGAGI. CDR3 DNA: TGTGCCAGCAGTTACTGGGCGGGAGGGCCGGAGACCCAGTACTTC. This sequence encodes CASSYWAGGPETQYF.

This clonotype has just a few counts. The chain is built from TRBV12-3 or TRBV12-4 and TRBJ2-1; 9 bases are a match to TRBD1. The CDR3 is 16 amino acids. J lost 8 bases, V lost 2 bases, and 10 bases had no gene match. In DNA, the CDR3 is TGTGCCAGCAGTTTACCACCGGGACAGGGCGTCGATGAGCAGTTCTTC. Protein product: CASSLPPGQGVDEQFF.

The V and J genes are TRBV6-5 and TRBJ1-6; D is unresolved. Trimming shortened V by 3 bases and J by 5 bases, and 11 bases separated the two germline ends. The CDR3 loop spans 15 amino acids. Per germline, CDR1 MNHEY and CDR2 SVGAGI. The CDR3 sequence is CASSYSGSNNSPLHF. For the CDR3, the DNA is TGTGCCAGCAGTTATTCGGGATCAAATAATTCACCCCTCCACTTT.

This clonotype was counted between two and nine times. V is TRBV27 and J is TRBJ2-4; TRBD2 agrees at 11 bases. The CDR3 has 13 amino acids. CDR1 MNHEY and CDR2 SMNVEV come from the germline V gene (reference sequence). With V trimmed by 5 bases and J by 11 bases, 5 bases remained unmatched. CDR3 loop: CASSPGTSGFQYF. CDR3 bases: TGTGCCAGCAGTCCCGGGACTAGCGGCTTTCAGTACTTC.

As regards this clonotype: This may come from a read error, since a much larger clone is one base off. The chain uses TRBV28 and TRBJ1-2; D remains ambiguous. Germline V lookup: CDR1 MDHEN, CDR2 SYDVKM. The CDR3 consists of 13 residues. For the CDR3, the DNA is TGTGCCAGCAGTTCCCTAGTCGGCTATGGCTACCCCTTC. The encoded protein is CASSSLVGYGYPF.

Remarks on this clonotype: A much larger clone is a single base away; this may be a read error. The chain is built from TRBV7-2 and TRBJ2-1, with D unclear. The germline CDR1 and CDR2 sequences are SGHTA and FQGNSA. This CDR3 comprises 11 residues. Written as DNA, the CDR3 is TGTGCCAGCAGCTCCTACCATGAGCAGTTCTTC. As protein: CASSSYHEQFF.